What follows is one TCR beta chain and its context. The target antigen is unknown. This sample was taken from a study of cytomegalovirus exposure and HLA in healthy donors. General study results and limits: Earlier analysis looked at TCR beta V segments, and most were productive about 90% or about 30% of the time.

Germline CDR1 is LNHDA and CDR2 is SQIVND (reference sequence). With V trimmed by 4 bases and J by 5 bases, 9 bases remained unmatched. The CDR3 spans 15 residues. This PCR relied on a set of 60 Vbeta primers and 13 Jbeta primers. The assay was immunoSEQ multiplex PCR, and TCRdb's table has in-frame clones only and misses some. The sample contains fewer than 250,000 clones, roughly 80% of which appear only once. The sequenced material came from PBMCs. This clonotype was sampled from a man younger than 45 in good health and CMV-seronegative. This chain connects TRBV19 to TRBJ2-3, with 7 nucleotides matching TRBD1. In DNA, the CDR3 is TGTGCCAGTAGTACAACAGGGGATATTGGAGATACGCAGTATTTT. Its protein is CASSTTGDIGDTQYF.